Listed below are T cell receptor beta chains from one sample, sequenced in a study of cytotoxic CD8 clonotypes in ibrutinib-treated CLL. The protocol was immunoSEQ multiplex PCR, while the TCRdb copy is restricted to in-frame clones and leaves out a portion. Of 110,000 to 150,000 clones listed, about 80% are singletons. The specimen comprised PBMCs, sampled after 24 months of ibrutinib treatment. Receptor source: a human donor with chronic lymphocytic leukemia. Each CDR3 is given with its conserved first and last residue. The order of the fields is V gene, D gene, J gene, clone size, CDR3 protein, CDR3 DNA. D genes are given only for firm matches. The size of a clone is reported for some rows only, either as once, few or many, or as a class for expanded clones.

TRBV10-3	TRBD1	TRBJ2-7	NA	CAITIDRGFYEQYF	TGTGCCATCACCATCGACAGGGGATTCTACGAGCAGTACTTC
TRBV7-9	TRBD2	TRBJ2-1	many	CASSAWRGGLNEQFF	TGTGCCAGCAGCGCCTGGCGGGGGGGCTTGAATGAGCAGTTCTTC
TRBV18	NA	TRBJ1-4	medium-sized	CASSPQGGEKLFF	TGTGCCAGCTCACCCCAGGGAGGTGAAAAACTGTTTTTT
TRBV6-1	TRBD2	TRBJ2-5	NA	CASSPLTSLETQYF	TGTGCCAGCAGTCCCTTGACTAGCTTGGAGACCCAGTACTTC
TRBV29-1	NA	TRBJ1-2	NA	CSVGIGIYGYTF	TGCAGCGTGGGGATAGGGATCTATGGCTACACCTTC
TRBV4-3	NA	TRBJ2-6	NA	CASSQGDRWANVLTF	TGCGCCAGCAGCCAGGGGGATAGGTGGGCCAACGTCCTGACTTTC
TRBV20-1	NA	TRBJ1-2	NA	CSAGHNYGYTF	TGCAGTGCAGGACACAACTATGGCTACACCTTC
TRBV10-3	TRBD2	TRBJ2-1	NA	CAISESLGLAVRTGTYNEQFF	TGTGCCATCAGTGAGTCGCTGGGACTAGCGGTCCGGACCGGAACCTACAATGAGCAGTTCTTC
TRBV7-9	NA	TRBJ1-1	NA	CASSPRQSEAFF	TGTGCCAGCAGCCCCAGACAGTCTGAAGCTTTCTTT
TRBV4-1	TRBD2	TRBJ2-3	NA	CASSQDLQGGTWSTDTQYF	TGCGCCAGCAGCCAAGATCTTCAGGGAGGGACTTGGAGCACAGATACGCAGTATTTT
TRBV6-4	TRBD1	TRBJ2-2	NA	CASRAGTGDTGELFF	TGTGCCAGCAGAGCCGGGACAGGGGACACCGGGGAGCTGTTTTTT
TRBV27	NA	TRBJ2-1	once	CASSNPLSSYNEQFF	TGTGCCAGCAGTAACCCGTTGAGCTCCTACAATGAGCAGTTCTTC
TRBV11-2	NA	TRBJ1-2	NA	CASSPPGVVGYTF	TGTGCCAGCAGCCCACCCGGGGTGGTCGGCTACACCTTC
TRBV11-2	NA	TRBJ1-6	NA	CASSLFSGGYSPLHF	TGTGCCAGCAGCTTATTTTCCGGGGGGTATTCACCCCTCCACTTT
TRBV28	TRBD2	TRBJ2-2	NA	CASTSREAGTGELFF	TGTGCCAGCACCTCCCGGGAGGCGGGGACCGGGGAGCTGTTTTTT
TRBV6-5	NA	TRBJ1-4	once	CASSWTGALGGEKLFF	TGTGCCAGCAGTTGGACCGGGGCCCTTGGGGGTGAAAAACTGTTTTTT
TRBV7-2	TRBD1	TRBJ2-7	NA	CASSPTGAYEQYF	TGTGCCAGCAGCCCGACAGGGGCCTACGAGCAGTACTTC
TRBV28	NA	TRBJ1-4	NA	CASRTTNEKLFF	TGTGCCAGCAGGACAACTAATGAAAAACTGTTTTTT
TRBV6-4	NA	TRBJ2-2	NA	CASDPPGHRHTGELFF	TGTGCCAGCGACCCACCGGGACATAGACACACCGGGGAGCTGTTTTTT
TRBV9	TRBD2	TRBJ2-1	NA	CASSVVSSGGEQFF	TGTGCCAGCAGCGTAGTGAGTAGCGGGGGTGAGCAGTTCTTC
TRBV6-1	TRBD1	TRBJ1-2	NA	CASDRGRLFGYTF	TGTGCCAGCGACAGGGGGAGGTTGTTTGGCTACACCTTC
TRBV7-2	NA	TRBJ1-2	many	CASSQPPGGDGYTF	TGTGCCAGCAGCCAGCCCCCCGGGGGTGATGGCTACACCTTC
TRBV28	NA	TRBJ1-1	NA	CASSSTLTEAFF	TGTGCCAGCAGTTCGACCCTCACTGAAGCTTTCTTT
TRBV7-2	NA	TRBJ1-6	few	CASSLAPDAYNSPLHF	TGTGCCAGCAGCTTAGCCCCGGACGCCTATAATTCACCCCTCCACTTT
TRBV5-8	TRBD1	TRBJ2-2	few	CASGHRGRVGELFF	TGTGCCAGCGGCCACAGGGGAAGGGTCGGGGAGCTGTTTTTT
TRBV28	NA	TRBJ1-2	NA	CASSFSAYGYTF	TGTGCCAGCAGTTTTTCCGCCTATGGCTACACCTTC
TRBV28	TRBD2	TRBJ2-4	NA	CASSGRERGKNIQYF	TGTGCCAGCAGTGGTAGGGAGCGGGGCAAAAACATTCAGTACTTC
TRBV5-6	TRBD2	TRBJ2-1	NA	CASSLWGGGLSYNEQFF	TGTGCCAGCAGCTTGTGGGGCGGGGGGCTCTCCTACAATGAGCAGTTCTTC
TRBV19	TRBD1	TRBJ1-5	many	CASSGPTGGNQPQHF	TGTGCCAGTAGTGGCCCGACAGGGGGCAATCAGCCCCAGCATTTT
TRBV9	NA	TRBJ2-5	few	CASSVGAANPQETQYF	TGTGCCAGCAGCGTAGGGGCGGCGAATCCCCAAGAGACCCAGTACTTC
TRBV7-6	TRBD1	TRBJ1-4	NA	CASSLLGQANEKLFF	TGTGCCAGCAGCTTACTGGGACAGGCTAATGAAAAACTGTTTTTT
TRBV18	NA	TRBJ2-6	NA	CASSREVGANVLTF	TGTGCCAGCTCAAGAGAGGTTGGGGCCAACGTCCTGACTTTC
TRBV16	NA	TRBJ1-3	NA	CASSQAGNTIYF	TGTGCCAGCAGCCAAGCGGGAAACACCATATATTTT
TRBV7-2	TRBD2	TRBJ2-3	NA	CASSSLAGDTQYF	TGTGCCAGCAGCTCCCTAGCGGGGGATACGCAGTATTTT
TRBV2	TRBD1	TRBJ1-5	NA	CASSPRGDRGYQPQHF	TGTGCCAGCAGCCCCCGGGGGGACAGGGGGTATCAGCCCCAGCATTTT
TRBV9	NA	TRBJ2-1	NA	CASSVDLGTTYNEQFF	TGTGCCAGCAGCGTGGACCTGGGGACCACCTACAATGAGCAGTTCTTC
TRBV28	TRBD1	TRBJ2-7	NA	CASSPLGQATYEQYF	TGTGCCAGCAGCCCCCTGGGACAGGCCACCTACGAGCAGTACTTC
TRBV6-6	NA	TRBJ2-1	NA	CASSYGGGPGHEQFF	TGTGCCAGCAGTTACGGGGGTGGGCCAGGCCATGAGCAGTTCTTC
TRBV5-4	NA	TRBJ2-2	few	CASSYTGELFF	TGTGCCAGCAGCTACACCGGGGAGCTGTTTTTT
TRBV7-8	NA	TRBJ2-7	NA	CASRRRGLGYEQYF	TGTGCCAGCCGCCGGAGGGGGCTGGGGTACGAGCAGTACTTC
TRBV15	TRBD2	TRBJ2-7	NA	CATSRGREGVSYEQYF	TGTGCCACCAGCAGAGGTCGGGAGGGGGTCTCCTACGAGCAGTACTTC
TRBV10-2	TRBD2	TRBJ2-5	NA	CASSPGLAGVETQYF	TGCGCCAGCAGTCCGGGACTAGCGGGAGTGGAGACCCAGTACTTC
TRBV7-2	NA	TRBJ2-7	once	CASSLAPPYEQYF	TGTGCCAGCAGCTTAGCGCCGCCCTACGAGCAGTACTTC
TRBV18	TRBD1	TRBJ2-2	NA	CASSLQGAAGAGELFF	TGTGCCAGCTCGCTGCAGGGGGCGGCTGGAGCCGGGGAGCTGTTTTTT